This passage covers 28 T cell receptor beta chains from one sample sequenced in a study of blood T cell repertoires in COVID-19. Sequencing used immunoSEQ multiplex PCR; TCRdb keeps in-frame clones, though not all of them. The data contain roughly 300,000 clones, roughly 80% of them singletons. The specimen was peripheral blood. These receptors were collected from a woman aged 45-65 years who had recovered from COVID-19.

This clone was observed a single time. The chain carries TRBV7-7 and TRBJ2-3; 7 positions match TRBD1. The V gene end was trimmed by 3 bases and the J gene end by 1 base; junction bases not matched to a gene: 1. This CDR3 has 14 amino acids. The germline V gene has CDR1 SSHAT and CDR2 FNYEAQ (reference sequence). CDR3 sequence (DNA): TGTGCCAGCAGCTTGGGACAGCGCACAGATACGCAGTATTTT. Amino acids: CASSLGQRTDTQYF.

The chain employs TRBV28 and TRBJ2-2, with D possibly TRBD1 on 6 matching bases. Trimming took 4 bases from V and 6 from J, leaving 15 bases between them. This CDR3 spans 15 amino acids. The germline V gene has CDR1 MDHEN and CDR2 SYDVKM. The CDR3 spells CASSSTGSEAGELFF. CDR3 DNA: TGTGCCAGCAGTTCAACAGGGAGTGAAGCCGGGGAGCTGTTTTTT.

The CDR3 loop is CAWSATGGPGVYGYTF. In DNA form, the CDR3 reads TGTGCCTGGAGCGCCACGGGGGGGCCAGGTGTTTATGGCTACACCTTC. The chain employs TRBV30 and TRBJ1-2; the D gene is possibly TRBD1 (6 bases). Trimming removed 3 bases at V and 5 bases at J, with 22 bases between. The CDR3 extends over 16 amino acids. Germline lookup yields CDR1 GTSNPN and CDR2 SVGIG (reference sequence).

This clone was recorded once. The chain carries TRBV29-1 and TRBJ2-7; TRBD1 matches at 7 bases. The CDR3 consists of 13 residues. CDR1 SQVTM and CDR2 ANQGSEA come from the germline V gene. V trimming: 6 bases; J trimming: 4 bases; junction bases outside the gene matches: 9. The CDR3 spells CSVVTGWGYEQYF. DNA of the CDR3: TGCAGCGTGGTGACAGGGTGGGGTTACGAGCAGTACTTC.

CDR3 DNA: TGTGCCTGGAGTGTAATTTGGCAGGGCTCTACACCCCTCCACTTT. It is translated as CAWSVIWQGSTPLHF. The gene calls are TRBV30 and TRBJ1-6; tentative D call: TRBD1 (5 bases). The germline CDR1 and CDR2 sequences are GTSNPN and SVGIG (reference sequence). Trimming left V 0 bases short and J 11 bases short, with 17 bases between. CDR3 length: 15 amino acids.

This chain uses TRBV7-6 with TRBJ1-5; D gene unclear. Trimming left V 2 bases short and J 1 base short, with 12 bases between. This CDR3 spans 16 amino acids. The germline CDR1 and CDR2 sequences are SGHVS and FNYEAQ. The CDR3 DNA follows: TGTGCCAGCAGCTTAAGCGCGGTATCAAGCAATCAGCCCCAGCATTTT. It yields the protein CASSLSAVSSNQPQHF.

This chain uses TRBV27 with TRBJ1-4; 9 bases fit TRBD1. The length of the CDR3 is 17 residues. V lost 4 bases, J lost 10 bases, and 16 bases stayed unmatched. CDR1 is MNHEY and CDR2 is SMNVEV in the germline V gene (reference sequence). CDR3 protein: CASSSPTGDREGSKLFF. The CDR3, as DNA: TGTGCCAGCAGTTCGCCTACCGGGGACAGGGAAGGATCAAAACTGTTTTTT.

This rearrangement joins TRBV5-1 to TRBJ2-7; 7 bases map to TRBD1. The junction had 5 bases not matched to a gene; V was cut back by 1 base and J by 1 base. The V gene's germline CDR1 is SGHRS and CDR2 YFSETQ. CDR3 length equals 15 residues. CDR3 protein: CASSLLWDRSYEQYF. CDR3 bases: TGCGCCAGCAGCTTGCTCTGGGACAGATCCTACGAGCAGTACTTC.

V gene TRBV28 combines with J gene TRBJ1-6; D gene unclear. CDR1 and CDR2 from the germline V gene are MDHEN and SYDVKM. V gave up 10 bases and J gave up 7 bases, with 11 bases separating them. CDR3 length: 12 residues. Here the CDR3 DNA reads TGTGCCACCCAAGCCGGGAATTCACCCCTCCACTTT. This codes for CATQAGNSPLHF.

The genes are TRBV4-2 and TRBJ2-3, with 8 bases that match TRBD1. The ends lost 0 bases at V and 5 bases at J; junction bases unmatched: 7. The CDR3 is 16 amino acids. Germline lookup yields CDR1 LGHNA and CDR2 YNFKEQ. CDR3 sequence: CASSQDTQGALDTQYF. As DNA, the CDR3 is TGTGCCAGCAGCCAAGATACGCAGGGGGCCTTAGATACGCAGTATTTT.

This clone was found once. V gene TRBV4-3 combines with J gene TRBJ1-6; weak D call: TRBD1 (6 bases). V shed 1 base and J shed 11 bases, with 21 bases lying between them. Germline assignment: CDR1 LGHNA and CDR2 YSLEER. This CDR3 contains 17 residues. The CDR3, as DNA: TGCGCCAGCAGCCAAGCCAAATTCACAGGGTTAGGGACACCCCTCCACTTT. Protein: CASSQAKFTGLGTPLHF.

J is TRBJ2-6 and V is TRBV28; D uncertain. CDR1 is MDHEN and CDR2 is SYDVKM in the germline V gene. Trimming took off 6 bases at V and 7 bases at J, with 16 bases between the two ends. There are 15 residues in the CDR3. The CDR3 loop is CASSSLYFSANVLTF. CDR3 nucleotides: TGTGCCAGCAGCTCCCTTTACTTTTCAGCCAACGTCCTGACTTTC.

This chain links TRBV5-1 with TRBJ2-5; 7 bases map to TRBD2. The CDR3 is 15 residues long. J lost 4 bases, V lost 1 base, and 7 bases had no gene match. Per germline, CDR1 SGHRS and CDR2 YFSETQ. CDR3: CASSLFGRSVETQYF. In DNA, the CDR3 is TGCGCCAGCAGCTTGTTCGGGAGGTCAGTAGAGACCCAGTACTTC.

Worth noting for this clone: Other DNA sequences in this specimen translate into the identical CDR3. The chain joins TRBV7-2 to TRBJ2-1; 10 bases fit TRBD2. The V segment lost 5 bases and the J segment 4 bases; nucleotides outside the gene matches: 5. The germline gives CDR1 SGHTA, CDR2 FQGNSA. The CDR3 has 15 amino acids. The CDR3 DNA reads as TGTGCCAGCAGCCTCACTAGCGGGAAGTACAATGAGCAGTTCTTC. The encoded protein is CASSLTSGKYNEQFF.

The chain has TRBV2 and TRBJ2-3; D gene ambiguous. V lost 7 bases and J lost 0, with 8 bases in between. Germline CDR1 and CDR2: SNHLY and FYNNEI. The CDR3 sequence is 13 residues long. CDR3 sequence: CASTPSSTDTQYF. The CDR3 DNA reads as TGTGCCAGCACCCCCTCTAGCACAGATACGCAGTATTTT.

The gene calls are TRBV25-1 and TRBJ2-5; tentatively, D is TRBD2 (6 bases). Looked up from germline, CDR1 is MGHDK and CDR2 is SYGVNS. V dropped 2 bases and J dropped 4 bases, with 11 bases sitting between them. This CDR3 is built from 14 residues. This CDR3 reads CASSELGRRETQYF. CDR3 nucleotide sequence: TGTGCCAGCAGTGAACTGGGGAGGCGAGAGACCCAGTACTTC.

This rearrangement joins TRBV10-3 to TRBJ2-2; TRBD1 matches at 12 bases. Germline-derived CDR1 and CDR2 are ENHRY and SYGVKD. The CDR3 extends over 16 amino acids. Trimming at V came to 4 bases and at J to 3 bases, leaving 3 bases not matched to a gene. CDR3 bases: TGTGCCATCAGTGGGGGACAGGGGGCGGACACCGGGGAGCTGTTTTTT. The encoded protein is CAISGGQGADTGELFF.

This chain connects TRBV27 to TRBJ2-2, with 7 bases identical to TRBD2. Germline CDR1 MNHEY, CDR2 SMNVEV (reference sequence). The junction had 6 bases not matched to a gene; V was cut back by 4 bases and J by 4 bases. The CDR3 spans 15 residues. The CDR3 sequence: CASSYSGISTGELFF. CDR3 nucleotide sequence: TGTGCCAGCAGTTACAGCGGGATAAGCACCGGGGAGCTGTTTTTT.

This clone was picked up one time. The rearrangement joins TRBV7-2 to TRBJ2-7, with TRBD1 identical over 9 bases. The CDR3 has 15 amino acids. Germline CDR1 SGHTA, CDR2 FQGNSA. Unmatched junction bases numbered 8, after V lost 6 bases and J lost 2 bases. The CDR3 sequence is CASRPGTGFTYEQYF. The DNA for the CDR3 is TGTGCCAGCAGACCCGGGACAGGGTTCACCTACGAGCAGTACTTC.

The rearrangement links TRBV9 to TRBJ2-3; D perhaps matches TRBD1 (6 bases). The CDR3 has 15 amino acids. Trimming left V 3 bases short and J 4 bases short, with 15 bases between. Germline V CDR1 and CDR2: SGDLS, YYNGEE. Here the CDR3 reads CASSAVTGVPDTQYF. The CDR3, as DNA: TGTGCCAGCAGCGCCGTGACAGGAGTTCCAGATACGCAGTATTTT.

Here the CDR3 DNA reads TGTGCCAGCAGCCGAGGGCTAGCGGGAGGAAGGCAGTATTTT. Translating it yields CASSRGLAGGRQYF. The chain links TRBV5-4 to TRBJ2-3, with TRBD2 identical over 11 bases. This CDR3 is built from 14 residues. In germline, CDR1 is SGHNT, CDR2 YYREEE (reference sequence). The ends lost 4 bases at V and 11 bases at J; junction bases unmatched: 9.

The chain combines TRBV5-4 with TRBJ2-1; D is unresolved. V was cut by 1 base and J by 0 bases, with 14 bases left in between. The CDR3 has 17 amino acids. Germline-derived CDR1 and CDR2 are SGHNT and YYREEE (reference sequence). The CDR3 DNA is TGTGCCAGCAGCTTGCTAGTGGCCTCCAACTCCTACAATGAGCAGTTCTTC. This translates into CASSLLVASNSYNEQFF.

CDR3 sequence (DNA): TGTGCCAGCAGCATCGACAGGGGTCGGAATACGCAGTATTTT. Translated, it gives CASSIDRGRNTQYF. The V gene is TRBV5-8, the J gene TRBJ2-3, with 8 bases that match TRBD1. Germline V lookup: CDR1 SGHTS, CDR2 YDEGEE. The J segment lost 7 bases and the V segment lost 4 bases, leaving 8 bases of the junction unmatched. The CDR3 spans 14 residues.

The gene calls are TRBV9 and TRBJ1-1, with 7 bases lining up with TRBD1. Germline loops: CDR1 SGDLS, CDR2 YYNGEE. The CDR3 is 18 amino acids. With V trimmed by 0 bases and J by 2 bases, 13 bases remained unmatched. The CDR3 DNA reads TGTGCCAGCAGCGTAGACGGGGACAGCGGGGGGCCCAACACTGAAGCTTTCTTT. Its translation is CASSVDGDSGGPNTEAFF.

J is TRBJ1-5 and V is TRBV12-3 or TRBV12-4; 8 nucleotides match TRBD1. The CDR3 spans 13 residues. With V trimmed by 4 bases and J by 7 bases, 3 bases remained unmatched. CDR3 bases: TGTGCCAGCAGTTCGACAGGGGTACAGCCCCAGCATTTT. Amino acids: CASSSTGVQPQHF.

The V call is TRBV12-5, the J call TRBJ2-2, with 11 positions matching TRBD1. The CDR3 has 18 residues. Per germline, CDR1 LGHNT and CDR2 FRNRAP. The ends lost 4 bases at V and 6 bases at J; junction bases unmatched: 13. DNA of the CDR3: TGTGCTAGTGGTTCCCTGGCGGGGGACAGGGGGGGATCCGGGGAGCTGTTTTTT. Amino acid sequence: CASGSLAGDRGGSGELFF.

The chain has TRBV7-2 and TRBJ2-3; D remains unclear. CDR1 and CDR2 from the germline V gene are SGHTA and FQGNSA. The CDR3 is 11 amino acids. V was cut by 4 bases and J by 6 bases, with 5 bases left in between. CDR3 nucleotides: TGTGCCAGCAGCTCCCCGGATACGCAGTATTTT. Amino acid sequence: CASSSPDTQYF. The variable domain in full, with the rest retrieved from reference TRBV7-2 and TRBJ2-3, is GAGVSQSPSNKVTEKGKDVELRCDPISGHTALYWYRQSLGQGLEFLIYFQGNSAPDKSGLPSDRFSAERTGGSVSTLTIQRTQQEDSAVYLCASSSPDTQYFGPGTRLTVL.

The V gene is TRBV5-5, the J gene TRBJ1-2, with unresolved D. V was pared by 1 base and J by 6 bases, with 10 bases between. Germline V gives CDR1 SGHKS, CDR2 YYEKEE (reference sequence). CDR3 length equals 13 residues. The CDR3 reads CASSLWVGDGYTF. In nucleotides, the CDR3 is TGTGCCAGCAGCTTGTGGGTGGGAGATGGCTACACCTTC.